This T cell receptor beta chain was documented in a study of human T cells and chemical hapten exposure. Someone pulled total RNA out of unfractionated whole blood. TCRdb re-called the 5' RACE reads through MiXCR, storing one row per CDR3 protein. The sample consists of 130,000 or so distinct CDR3 sequences, around 4.1% of them appearing once. The CDR3 consists of 15 residues. After removal of 4 bases from V and 3 bases from J, the junction contained 6 bases not matched to a gene. The sample holds many counts of this clonotype. V gene TRBV12-3 or TRBV12-4 combines with J gene TRBJ2-7, with 10 nucleotides matching TRBD1. The sequence came from a female donor in good health. CDR3 coding DNA: TGTGCCAGCAGTTCAGACCGGGACAGGGGCTACGAGCAGTACTTC. Its protein is CASSSDRDRGYEQYF.